The clone carrying this T cell receptor beta chain turned up a few times. These data come from a study of identical twins. TCRdb independently ran MiXCR on the 5' RACE reads; one entry per CDR3 protein. The sample has approximately 890,000 distinct CDR3 sequences; 9% to 15% are singletons. The CDR3 has 14 amino acids. Germline CDR1 and CDR2: SGHDT and YYEEEE. Trimming removed 0 bases at V and 2 bases at J, with 9 bases between. These data were also reused for a study on yellow fever vaccine responses in identical twins.

V usage is TRBV5-6 and J usage is TRBJ2-7; a possible D gene is TRBD2 (5 bases). Sequences were obtained from PBMCs. This clonotype was obtained from a woman under 30 in good health. The CDR3 nucleotides are TGTGCCAGCAGCTTGGCCGACGGGACCTACGAGCAGTACGTC. Protein: CASSLADGTYEQYV.